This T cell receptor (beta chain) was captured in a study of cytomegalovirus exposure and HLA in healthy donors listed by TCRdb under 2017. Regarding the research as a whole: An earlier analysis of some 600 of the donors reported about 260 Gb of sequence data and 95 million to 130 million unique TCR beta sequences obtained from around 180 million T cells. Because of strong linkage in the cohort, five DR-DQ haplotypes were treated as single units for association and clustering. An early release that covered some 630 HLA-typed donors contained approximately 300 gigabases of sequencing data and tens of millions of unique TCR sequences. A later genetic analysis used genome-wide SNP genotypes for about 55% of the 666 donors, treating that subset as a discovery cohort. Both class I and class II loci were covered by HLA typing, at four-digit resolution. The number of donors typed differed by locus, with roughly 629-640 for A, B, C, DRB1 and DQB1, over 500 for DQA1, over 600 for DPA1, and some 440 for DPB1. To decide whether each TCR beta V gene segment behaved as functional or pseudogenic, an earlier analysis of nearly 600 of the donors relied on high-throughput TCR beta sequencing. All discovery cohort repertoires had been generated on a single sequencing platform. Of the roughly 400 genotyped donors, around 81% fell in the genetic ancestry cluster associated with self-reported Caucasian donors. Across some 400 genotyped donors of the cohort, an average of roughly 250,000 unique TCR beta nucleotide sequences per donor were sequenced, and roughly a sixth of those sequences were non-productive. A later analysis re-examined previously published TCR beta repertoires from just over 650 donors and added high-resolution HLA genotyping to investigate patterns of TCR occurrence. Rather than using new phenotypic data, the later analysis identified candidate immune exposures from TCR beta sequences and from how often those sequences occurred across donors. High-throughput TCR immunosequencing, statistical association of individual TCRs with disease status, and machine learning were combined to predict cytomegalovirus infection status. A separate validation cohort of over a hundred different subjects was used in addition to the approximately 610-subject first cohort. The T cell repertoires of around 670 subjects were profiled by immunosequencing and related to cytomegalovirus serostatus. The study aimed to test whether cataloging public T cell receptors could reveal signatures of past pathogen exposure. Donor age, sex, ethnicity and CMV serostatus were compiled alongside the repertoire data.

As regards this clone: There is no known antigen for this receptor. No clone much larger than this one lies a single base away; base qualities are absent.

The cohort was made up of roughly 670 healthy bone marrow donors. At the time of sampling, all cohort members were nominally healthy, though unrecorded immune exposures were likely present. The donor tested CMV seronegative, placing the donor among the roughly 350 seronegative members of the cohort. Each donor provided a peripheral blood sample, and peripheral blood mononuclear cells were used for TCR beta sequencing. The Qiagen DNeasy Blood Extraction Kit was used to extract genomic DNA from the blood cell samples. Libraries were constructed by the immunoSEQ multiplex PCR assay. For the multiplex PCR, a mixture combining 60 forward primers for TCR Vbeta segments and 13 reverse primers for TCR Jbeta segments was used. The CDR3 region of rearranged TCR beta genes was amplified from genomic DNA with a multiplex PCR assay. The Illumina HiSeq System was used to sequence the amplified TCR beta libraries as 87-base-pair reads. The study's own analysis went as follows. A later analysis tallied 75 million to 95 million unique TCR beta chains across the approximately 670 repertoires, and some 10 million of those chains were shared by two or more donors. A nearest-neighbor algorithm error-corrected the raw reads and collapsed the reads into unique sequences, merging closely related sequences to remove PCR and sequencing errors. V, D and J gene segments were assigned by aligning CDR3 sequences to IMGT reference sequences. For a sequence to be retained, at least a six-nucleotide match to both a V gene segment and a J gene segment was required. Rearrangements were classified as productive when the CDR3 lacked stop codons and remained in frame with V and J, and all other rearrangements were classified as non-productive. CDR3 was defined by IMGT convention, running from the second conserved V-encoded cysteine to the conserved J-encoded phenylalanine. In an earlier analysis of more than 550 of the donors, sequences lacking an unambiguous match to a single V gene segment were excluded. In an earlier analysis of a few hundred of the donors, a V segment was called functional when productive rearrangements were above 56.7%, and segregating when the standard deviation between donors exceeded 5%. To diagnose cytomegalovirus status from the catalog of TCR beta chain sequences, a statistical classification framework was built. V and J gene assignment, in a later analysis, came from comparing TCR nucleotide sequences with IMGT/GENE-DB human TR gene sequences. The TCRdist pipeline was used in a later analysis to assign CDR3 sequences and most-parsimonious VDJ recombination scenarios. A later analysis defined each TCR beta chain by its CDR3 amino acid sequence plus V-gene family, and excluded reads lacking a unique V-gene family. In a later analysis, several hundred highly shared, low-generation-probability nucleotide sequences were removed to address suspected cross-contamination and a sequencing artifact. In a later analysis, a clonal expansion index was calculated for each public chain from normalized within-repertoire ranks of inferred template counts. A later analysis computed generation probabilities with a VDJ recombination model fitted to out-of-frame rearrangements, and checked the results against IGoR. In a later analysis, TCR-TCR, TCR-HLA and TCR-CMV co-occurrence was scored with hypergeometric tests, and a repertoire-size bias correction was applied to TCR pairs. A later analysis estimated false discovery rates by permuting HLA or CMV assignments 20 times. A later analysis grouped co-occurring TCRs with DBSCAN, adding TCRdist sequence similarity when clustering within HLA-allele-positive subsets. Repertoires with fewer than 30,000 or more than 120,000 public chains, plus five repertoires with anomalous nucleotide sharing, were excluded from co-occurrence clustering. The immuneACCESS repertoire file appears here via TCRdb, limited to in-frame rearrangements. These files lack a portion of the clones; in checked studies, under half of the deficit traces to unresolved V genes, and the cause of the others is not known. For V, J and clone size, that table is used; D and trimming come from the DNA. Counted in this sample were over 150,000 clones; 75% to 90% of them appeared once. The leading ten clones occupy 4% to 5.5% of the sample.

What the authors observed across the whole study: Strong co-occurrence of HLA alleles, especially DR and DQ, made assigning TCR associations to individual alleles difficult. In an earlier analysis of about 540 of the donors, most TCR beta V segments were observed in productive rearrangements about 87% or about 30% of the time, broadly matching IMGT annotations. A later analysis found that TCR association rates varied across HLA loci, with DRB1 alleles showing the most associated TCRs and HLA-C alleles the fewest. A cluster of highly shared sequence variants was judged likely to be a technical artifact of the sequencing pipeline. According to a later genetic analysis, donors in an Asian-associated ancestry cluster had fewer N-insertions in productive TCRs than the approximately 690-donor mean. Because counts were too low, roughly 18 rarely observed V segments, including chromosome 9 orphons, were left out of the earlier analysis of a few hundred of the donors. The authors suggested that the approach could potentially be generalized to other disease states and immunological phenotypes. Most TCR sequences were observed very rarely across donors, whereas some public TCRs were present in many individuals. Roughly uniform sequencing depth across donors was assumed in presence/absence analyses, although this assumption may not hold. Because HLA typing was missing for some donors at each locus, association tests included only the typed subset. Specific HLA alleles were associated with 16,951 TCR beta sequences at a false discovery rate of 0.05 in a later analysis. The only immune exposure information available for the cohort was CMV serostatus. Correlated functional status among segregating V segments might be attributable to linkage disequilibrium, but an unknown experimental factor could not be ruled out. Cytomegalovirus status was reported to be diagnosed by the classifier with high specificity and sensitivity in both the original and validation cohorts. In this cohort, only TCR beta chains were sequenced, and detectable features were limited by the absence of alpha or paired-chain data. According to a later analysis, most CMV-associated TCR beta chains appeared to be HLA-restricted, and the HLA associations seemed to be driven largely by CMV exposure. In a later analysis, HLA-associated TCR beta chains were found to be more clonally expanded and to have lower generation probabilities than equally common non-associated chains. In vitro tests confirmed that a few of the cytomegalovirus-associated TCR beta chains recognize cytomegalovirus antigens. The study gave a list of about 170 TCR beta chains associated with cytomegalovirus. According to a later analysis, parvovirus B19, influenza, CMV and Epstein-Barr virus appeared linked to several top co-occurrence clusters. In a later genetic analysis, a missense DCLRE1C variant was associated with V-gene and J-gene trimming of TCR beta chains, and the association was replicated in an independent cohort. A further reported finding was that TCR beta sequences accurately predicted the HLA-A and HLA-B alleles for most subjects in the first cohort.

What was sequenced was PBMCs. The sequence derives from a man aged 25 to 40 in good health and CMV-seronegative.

The DNA sequence reads TGTGCCAGCAGTCCCCGGGACAGGGTCCCGGGGAGCGATGGCTACACCTTC. This encodes CASSPRDRVPGSDGYTF. This chain joins TRBV25-1 to TRBJ1-2, with 9 bases matching TRBD1. CDR1 MGHDK and CDR2 SYGVNS were looked up in the germline V gene. From its cysteine to its phenylalanine, the CDR3 spans 17 amino acids. CDR3 DNA only is kept here, 51 bases in frame from base 1. Ends trimmed: V by 5 bases, J by 6 bases; bases unmatched to a gene: 16.